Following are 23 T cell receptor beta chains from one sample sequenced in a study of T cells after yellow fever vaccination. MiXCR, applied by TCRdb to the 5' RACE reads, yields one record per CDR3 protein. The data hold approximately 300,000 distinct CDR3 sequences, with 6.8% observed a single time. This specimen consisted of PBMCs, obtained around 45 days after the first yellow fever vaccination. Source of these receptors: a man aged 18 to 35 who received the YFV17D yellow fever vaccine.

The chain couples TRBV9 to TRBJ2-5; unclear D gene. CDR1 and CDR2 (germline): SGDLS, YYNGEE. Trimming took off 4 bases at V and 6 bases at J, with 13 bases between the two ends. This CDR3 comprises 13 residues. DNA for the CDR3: TGTGCCAGCAGCACGGGCCAGGAGAAGACCCAGTACTTC. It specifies CASSTGQEKTQYF. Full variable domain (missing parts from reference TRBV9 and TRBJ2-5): DSGVTQTPKHLITATGQRVTLRCSPRSGDLSVYWYQQSLDQGLQFLIQYYNGEERAKGNILERFSAQQFPDLHSELNLSSLELGDSALYFCASSTGQEKTQYFGPGTRLLVL.

CDR3: CSARDRQRYNEQFF. The CDR3 DNA reads TGCAGTGCTAGGGACCGACAGCGCTACAATGAGCAGTTCTTC. V usage is TRBV20-1 and J usage is TRBJ2-1; TRBD1 might be the D (5 bases). V lost 3 bases to trimming and J lost 3 bases, with 12 bases between them. In germline, CDR1 is DFQATT, CDR2 SNEGSKA (reference sequence). The CDR3 is 14 residues long.

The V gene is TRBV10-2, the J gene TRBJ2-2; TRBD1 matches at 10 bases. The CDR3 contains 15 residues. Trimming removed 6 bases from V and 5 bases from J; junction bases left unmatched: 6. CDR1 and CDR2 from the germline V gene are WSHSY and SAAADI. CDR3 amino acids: CASSQTGGGTGELFF. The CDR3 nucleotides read TGCGCCAGCAGCCAGACAGGGGGCGGGACCGGGGAGCTGTTTTTT.

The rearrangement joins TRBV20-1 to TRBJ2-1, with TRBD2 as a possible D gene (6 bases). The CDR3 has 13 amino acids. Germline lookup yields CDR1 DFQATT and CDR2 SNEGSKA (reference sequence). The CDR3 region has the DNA TGCTGTTTCGGGATGGGACTTAACAATGAGCAGTTCTTC. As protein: CCFGMGLNNEQFF.

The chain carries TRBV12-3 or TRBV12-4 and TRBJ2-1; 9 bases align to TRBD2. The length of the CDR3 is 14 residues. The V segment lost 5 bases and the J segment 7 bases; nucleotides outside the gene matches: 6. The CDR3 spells CASSDAGGRNEQFF. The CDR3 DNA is TGTGCCAGCAGTGATGCGGGGGGGCGGAATGAGCAGTTCTTC.

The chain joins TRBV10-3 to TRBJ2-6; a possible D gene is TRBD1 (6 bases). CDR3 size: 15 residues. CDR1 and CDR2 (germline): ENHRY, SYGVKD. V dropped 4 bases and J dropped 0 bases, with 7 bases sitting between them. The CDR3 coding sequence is TGTGCCATCAGTGGGACAGTCTCTGGGGCCAACGTCCTGACTTTC. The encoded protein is CAISGTVSGANVLTF.

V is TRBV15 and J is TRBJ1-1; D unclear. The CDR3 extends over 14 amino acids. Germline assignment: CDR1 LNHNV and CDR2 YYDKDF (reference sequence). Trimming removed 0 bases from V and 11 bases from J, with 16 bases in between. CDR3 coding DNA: TGTGCCACCAGCAGAGAGCTACCGGCGGCGGGGGCTTTCTTT. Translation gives CATSRELPAAGAFF.

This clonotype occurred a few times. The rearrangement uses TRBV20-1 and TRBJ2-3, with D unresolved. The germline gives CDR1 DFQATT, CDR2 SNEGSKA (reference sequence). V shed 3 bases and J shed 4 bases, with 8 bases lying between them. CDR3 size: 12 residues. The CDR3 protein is CSASPLADTQYF. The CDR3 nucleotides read TGCAGTGCTAGTCCCCTAGCAGATACGCAGTATTTT.

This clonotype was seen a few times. The CDR3 DNA reads as TGTGCCACCAGTGACCGGACCTCTGGATCTCAGCCCCAGCATTTT. It yields the protein CATSDRTSGSQPQHF. This sequence joins TRBV24-1 and TRBJ1-5, with D unresolved. This CDR3 contains 15 residues. In germline, CDR1 is KGHDR, CDR2 SFDVKD. V dropped 4 bases and J dropped 6 bases, with 15 bases sitting between them.

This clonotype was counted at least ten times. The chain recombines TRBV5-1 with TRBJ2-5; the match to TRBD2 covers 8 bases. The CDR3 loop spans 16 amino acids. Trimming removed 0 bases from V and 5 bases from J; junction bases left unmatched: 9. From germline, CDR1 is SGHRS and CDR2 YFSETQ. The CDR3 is CASSLDLGLAGETQYF. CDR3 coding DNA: TGCGCCAGCAGCTTGGACCTCGGACTAGCTGGGGAGACCCAGTACTTC.

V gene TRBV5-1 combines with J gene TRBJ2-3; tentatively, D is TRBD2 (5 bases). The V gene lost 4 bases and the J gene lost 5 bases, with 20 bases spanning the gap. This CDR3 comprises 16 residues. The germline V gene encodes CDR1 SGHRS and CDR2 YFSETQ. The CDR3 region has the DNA TGCGCCAGCAGCCGGGCTGGCGGGCCTATGGGAGATACGCAGTATTTT. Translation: CASSRAGGPMGDTQYF. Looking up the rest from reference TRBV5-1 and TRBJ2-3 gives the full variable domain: KAGVTQTPRYLIKTRGQQVTLSCSPISGHRSVSWYQQTPGQGLQFLFEYFSETQRNKGNFPGRFSGRQFSNSRSEMNVSTLELGDSALYLCASSRAGGPMGDTQYFGPGTRLTVL.

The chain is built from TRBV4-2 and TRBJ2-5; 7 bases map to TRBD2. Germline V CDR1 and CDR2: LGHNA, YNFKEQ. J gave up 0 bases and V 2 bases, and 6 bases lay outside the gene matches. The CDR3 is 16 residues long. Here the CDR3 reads CASSQRDGGDQETQYF. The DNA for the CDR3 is TGTGCCAGCAGCCAAAGGGATGGGGGGGACCAAGAGACCCAGTACTTC.

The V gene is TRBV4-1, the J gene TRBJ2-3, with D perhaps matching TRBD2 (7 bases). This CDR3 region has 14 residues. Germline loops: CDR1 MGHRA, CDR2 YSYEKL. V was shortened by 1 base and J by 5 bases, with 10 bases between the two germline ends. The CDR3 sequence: CASSQGRGGDTQYF. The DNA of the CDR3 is TGCGCCAGCAGCCAAGGGAGGGGGGGAGATACGCAGTATTTT.

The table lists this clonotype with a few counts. CDR3 loop: CASSQDYRVSTEAFF. In nucleotides, the CDR3 is TGCGCCAGCAGCCAAGATTACAGGGTATCGACTGAAGCTTTCTTT. V and J are TRBV4-1 and TRBJ1-1; D is possibly TRBD1 (6 bases). This CDR3 is 15 amino acids long. Trimming took off 0 bases at V and 5 bases at J, with 13 bases between the two ends. Germline CDR1 reads MGHRA; CDR2 reads YSYEKL.

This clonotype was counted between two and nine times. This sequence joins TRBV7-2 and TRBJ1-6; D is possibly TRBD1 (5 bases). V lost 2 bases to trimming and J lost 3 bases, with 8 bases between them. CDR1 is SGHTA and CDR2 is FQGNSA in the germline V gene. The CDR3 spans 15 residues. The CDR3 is CASSLQGLYNSPLHF. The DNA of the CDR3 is TGTGCCAGCAGCTTACAGGGCCTCTATAATTCACCCCTCCACTTT. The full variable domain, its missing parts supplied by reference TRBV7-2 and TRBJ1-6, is GAGVSQSPSNKVTEKGKDVELRCDPISGHTALYWYRQSLGQGLEFLIYFQGNSAPDKSGLPSDRFSAERTGGSVSTLTIQRTQQEDSAVYLCASSLQGLYNSPLHFGNGTRLTVT.

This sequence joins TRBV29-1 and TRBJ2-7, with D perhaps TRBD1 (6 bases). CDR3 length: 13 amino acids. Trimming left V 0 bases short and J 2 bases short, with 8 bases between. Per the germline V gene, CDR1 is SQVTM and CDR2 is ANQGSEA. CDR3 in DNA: TGCAGCGTTGAAGAACAGGGCACCTACGAGCAGTACTTC. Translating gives CSVEEQGTYEQYF.

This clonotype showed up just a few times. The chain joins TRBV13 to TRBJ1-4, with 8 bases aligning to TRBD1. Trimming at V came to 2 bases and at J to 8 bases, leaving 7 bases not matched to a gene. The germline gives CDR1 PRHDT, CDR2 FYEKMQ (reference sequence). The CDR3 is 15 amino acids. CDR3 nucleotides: TGTGCCAGCAGCTTACGGGGACAGGCAGAAGAAAAACTGTTTTTT. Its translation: CASSLRGQAEEKLFF.

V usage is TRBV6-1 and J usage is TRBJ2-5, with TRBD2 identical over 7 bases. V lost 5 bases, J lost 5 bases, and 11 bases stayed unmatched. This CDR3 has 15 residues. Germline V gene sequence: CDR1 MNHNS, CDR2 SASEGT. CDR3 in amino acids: CASSPTSLVRETQYF. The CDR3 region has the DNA TGTGCCAGCAGTCCGACTAGCCTAGTCCGGGAGACCCAGTACTTC.

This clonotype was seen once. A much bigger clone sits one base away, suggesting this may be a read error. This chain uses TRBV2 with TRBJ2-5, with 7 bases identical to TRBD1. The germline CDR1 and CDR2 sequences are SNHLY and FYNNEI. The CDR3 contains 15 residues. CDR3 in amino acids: CVSSARGRVGETQYF. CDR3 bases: TGTGTCAGCAGTGCGAGGGGGCGCGTAGGGGAGACCCAGTACTTC.

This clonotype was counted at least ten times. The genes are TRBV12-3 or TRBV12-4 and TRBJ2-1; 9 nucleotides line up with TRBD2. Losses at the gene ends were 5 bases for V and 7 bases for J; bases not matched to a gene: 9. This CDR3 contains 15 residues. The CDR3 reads CASSTSGGQGNEQFF. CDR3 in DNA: TGTGCCAGCAGTACAAGCGGGGGGCAAGGGAATGAGCAGTTCTTC.

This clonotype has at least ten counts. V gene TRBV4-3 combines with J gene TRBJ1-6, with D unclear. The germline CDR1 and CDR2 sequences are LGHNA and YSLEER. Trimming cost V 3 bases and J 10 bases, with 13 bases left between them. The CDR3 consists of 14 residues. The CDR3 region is CASSQAGLVSPLHF. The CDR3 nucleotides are TGCGCCAGCAGCCAGGCGGGATTAGTATCACCCCTCCACTTT.

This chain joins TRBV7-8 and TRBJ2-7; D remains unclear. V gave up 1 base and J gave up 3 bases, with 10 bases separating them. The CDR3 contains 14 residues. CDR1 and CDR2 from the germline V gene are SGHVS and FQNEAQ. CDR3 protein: CASSLGGRVYEQYV. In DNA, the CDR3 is TGTGCCAGCAGCTTAGGGGGAAGGGTCTACGAGCAGTACGTC.

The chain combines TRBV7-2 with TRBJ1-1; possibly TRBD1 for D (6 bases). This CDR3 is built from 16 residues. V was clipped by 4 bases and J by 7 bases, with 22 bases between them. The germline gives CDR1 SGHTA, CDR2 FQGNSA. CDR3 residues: CASSYSIWGQSGEAFF. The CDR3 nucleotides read TGTGCCAGCAGCTATAGCATCTGGGGGCAGAGCGGTGAAGCTTTCTTT.